Following are 23 T cell receptor beta chains from one sample sequenced in a study of Graves' ophthalmopathy and Graves' hyperthyroidism. Researchers took RNA transcripts and amplified TCR beta CDR3 regions from them. HTBI primers were used in a first-round RT-PCR, which preceded a second-round multiplex PCR. In TCRdb, the multiplex PCR reads were re-called with MiXCR into one record per CDR3 protein. The table lists over 500,000 distinct CDR3 sequences, about a fifth of them singletons. Input material: peripheral blood. These receptors were taken from a young woman with stable Graves' hyperthyroidism. Some clones in this sample may be carry-over from other donors' samples.

At least ten counts were recorded for this clonotype. The gene calls are TRBV20-1 and TRBJ2-5; the match to TRBD1 covers 10 bases. This CDR3 is 14 amino acids long. Germline V CDR1 and CDR2: DFQATT, SNEGSKA (reference sequence). Germline trimming cut 6 bases from V and 2 bases from J; bases unmatched to any gene: 6. The CDR3 DNA reads as TGCAGTGCCGAGGGGACAGGGGAACAAGAGACCCAGTACTTC. The encoded protein is CSAEGTGEQETQYF.

Many counts were recorded for this clonotype. This likely comes from a read error, as the CDR3 has no conserved phenylalanine or tryptophan at its end. The J gene is TRBJ1-1, the V gene TRBV6-1; D not certain. CDR1 is MNHNS, CDR2 SASEGT, per germline. Trimming removed 5 bases from V and 5 bases from J, with 15 bases in between. The CDR3 is 14 residues long. CDR3 residues: CASSQLNRKTEAFL. CDR3 bases: TGTGCCAGCAGTCAACTTAATAGGAAGACTGAAGCTTTCCTT.

This clonotype was observed at least ten times. The rearrangement links TRBV21-1 to TRBJ2-6; the D call in the table, TRBD2, was not verified against the DNA. TRBV21-1 is classified as a pseudogene. The CDR3 is 20 amino acids. CDR3 bases: TGTGCCAGCAGCACACCCAGGGAGACCCCAACTACGGGAGGGGCCAACGTCCTGACTTTC. This encodes CASSTPRETPTTGGANVLTF.

This clonotype was recorded many times. This sequence joins TRBV28 and TRBJ1-2; no reliable D call. The ends were cut back, 6 bases at V and 4 bases at J, with 9 bases in the middle. The CDR3 totals 12 residues. CDR1 is MDHEN and CDR2 is SYDVKM in the germline V gene. Here the CDR3 reads CASRDYAYGYTF. CDR3 coding DNA: TGTGCCAGCAGGGATTATGCCTATGGCTACACCTTC.

This clonotype was observed at least ten times. The chain has TRBV28 and TRBJ2-7; 14 bases match TRBD2. There are 16 residues in the CDR3. V lost 5 bases to trimming and J lost 4 bases; unmatched junction nucleotides: 7. Germline CDR1 MDHEN, CDR2 SYDVKM. Here the CDR3 DNA reads TGTGCCAGCAGTGCTATTGGGACTAGCGGGAGATACGAGCAGTACTTC. This translates into CASSAIGTSGRYEQYF.

This clonotype was observed a handful of times. This chain links TRBV6-1 with TRBJ2-2; tentative D call: TRBD2 (5 bases). The CDR3 spans 15 residues. Germline CDR1 MNHNS, CDR2 SASEGT. Trimming stripped 4 bases from V and 3 bases from J, with 12 bases between. CDR3 loop: CASSVRGWDTGELFF. CDR3 in DNA: TGTGCCAGCAGTGTCCGGGGTTGGGACACCGGGGAGCTGTTTTTT.

This clonotype was seen repeatedly, ten times or more. CDR3 protein: CASSKSSGGNTEAFF. As DNA, the CDR3 is TGTGCCAGCAGTAAAAGCTCAGGAGGGAACACTGAAGCTTTCTTT. This chain links TRBV28 with TRBJ1-1; no reliable D call. The CDR3 consists of 15 residues. V lost 5 bases and J lost 1, with 14 bases in between. Germline CDR1 MDHEN, CDR2 SYDVKM. Together with reference TRBV28 and TRBJ1-1, the CDR3 gives the full variable domain: DVKVTQSSRYLVKRTGEKVFLECVQDMDHENMFWYRQDPGLGLRLIYFSYDVKMKEKGDIPEGYSVSREKKERFSLILESASTNQTSMYLCASSKSSGGNTEAFFGQGTRLTVV.

The V gene is TRBV6-5, the J gene TRBJ2-2; D is uncertain. The CDR3 consists of 16 residues. V lost 2 bases and J lost 0, with 10 bases in between. Germline CDR1 and CDR2: MNHEY and SVGAGI. The CDR3 reads CASSYIGWANTGELFF. CDR3 in DNA: TGTGCCAGCAGTTACATAGGTTGGGCGAACACCGGGGAGCTGTTTTTT.

There are a few counts of this clonotype. The chain uses TRBV12-3 or TRBV12-4 and TRBJ1-2; TRBD1 might be the D (5 bases). Deletions cut 6 bases from V and 5 bases from J, with 25 bases between. The CDR3 covers 17 residues. Here the CDR3 reads CASSHLVRDFDIYGYTF. DNA for the CDR3: TGTGCCAGCAGCCACTTAGTGAGGGACTTTGATATATATGGCTACACCTTC.

This clonotype was detected many times. V usage is TRBV29-1 and J usage is TRBJ2-7; the D gene is possibly TRBD2 (6 bases). Looked up from germline, CDR1 is SQVTM and CDR2 is ANQGSEA. The CDR3 covers 13 residues. Trimming removed 4 bases at V and 4 bases at J, with 14 bases between. Here the CDR3 DNA reads TGCAGCGTTGCAGGTGTTGGGAGGTACGAGCAGTACTTC. Encoded protein: CSVAGVGRYEQYF.

This clonotype was found many times. This chain links TRBV19 with TRBJ1-6; 7 bases are shared with TRBD1. The length of the CDR3 is 15 residues. Per germline, CDR1 LNHDA and CDR2 SQIVND (reference sequence). V gave up 2 bases and J gave up 4 bases; unmatched junction bases: 2. CDR3 protein: CASSILGQYNSPLHF. In DNA, the CDR3 is TGTGCCAGTAGTATATTGGGACAGTATAATTCACCCCTCCACTTT.

This clonotype was picked up many times. The chain employs TRBV7-8 and TRBJ2-7; perhaps D is TRBD1 or TRBD2 (6 bases each). The CDR3 has 16 amino acids. The germline gives CDR1 SGHVS, CDR2 FQNEAQ. Trimming left V 5 bases short and J 0 bases short, with 17 bases between. The CDR3 sequence is CASSPRGGLISYEQYF. The CDR3 DNA sequence: TGTGCCAGCAGCCCCAGAGGGGGACTGATCTCCTACGAGCAGTACTTC.

This clonotype was detected ten times or more. The chain combines TRBV7-3 with TRBJ2-5; TRBD2 aligns across 8 bases. The CDR3 is 15 amino acids. Germline V gene sequence: CDR1 SGHTA, CDR2 FQGTGA. With 5 bases clipped from V and 5 bases from J, the junction kept 10 bases outside the gene matches. CDR3 sequence: CASSPGAGESETQYF. In nucleotides, the CDR3 is TGTGCCAGCAGCCCCGGAGCGGGAGAATCTGAGACCCAGTACTTC.

The table lists this clonotype with many counts. The chain is built from TRBV7-2 and TRBJ1-5, with no clear D. This CDR3 spans 14 amino acids. The V gene's germline CDR1 is SGHTA and CDR2 FQGNSA. V was clipped by 4 bases and J by 0 bases, with 7 bases between them. CDR3 in DNA: TGTGCCAGCAGCTCAGGAGATAGCAATCAGCCCCAGCATTTT. Encoded protein: CASSSGDSNQPQHF.

In this sample, this clonotype turned up once. The chain employs TRBV12-3 or TRBV12-4 and TRBJ2-7; TRBD1 aligns across 8 bases. V gave up 8 bases and J gave up 6 bases; unmatched junction bases: 9. The CDR3 sequence is 13 residues long. The CDR3: CASGIGQGTEQYF. CDR3 nucleotides: TGTGCCAGCGGCATAGGACAGGGCACCGAGCAGTACTTC.

This rearrangement joins TRBV5-1 to TRBJ1-2; D is unresolved. The CDR3 loop spans 17 amino acids. V was clipped by 2 bases and J by 5 bases, with 22 bases between them. Per the germline V gene, CDR1 is SGHRS and CDR2 is YFSETQ. The CDR3 here is CASSFAPVLSEEYGYTF. The CDR3, as DNA: TGCGCCAGCAGCTTTGCTCCAGTTTTATCCGAGGAGTATGGCTACACCTTC.

This clonotype was counted at least ten times. The genes are TRBV20-1 and TRBJ1-1; tentative D call: TRBD1 (6 bases). Per germline, CDR1 DFQATT and CDR2 SNEGSKA (reference sequence). V was clipped by 4 bases and J by 4 bases, with 7 bases between them. The CDR3 contains 11 residues. In DNA, the CDR3 is TGCAGTGCTACCAGGGGCACTGAAGCTTTCTTT. It specifies CSATRGTEAFF.

This clonotype was seen ten or more times. V usage is TRBV10-3 and J usage is TRBJ2-7; 13 bases are shared with TRBD2. The CDR3 sequence is 14 residues long. J was trimmed by 6 bases and V by 4 bases; bases with no gene match: 3. Germline CDR1 and CDR2: ENHRY and SYGVKD. The CDR3 region has the DNA TGTGCCATCAGTGGGACTAGCGGGAGTTTCGAGCAGTACTTC. This encodes CAISGTSGSFEQYF.

This clonotype has more than one count but fewer than ten. This chain connects TRBV28 to TRBJ2-2, with a possible D match to TRBD1 (5 bases). The CDR3 is 13 residues long. In germline, CDR1 is MDHEN, CDR2 SYDVKM. The V and J ends lost 7 bases and 0 bases respectively, with 6 bases between them. CDR3 amino acids: CASIGANTGELFF. CDR3 nucleotides: TGTGCCAGCATAGGGGCGAACACCGGGGAGCTGTTTTTT.

This chain links TRBV12-3 or TRBV12-4 with TRBJ2-5; 11 bases map to TRBD2. V lost 2 bases and J lost 5; bases outside the gene matches: 7. The CDR3 is 16 amino acids. CDR3 coding DNA: TGTGCCAGCAGTTTATTGGCTAGCGGGAGGTCTGAGACCCAGTACTTC. It yields the protein CASSLLASGRSETQYF.

This clonotype was observed many times. The V call is TRBV5-1, the J call TRBJ2-7; D unclear. Trimming removed 5 bases at V and 6 bases at J, with 9 bases between. The CDR3 loop spans 11 amino acids. Germline V CDR1 and CDR2: SGHRS, YFSETQ. CDR3 sequence: CASRQTIEQYF. The CDR3 nucleotides are TGCGCCAGCAGACAAACAATCGAGCAGTACTTC.

The J gene is TRBJ1-2, the V gene TRBV28, with D possibly being TRBD1 (5 bases). CDR1 MDHEN and CDR2 SYDVKM come from the germline V gene. Deletions cut 3 bases from V and 7 bases from J, with 9 bases between. This CDR3 is 12 amino acids long. The CDR3 spells CASSFAGRGYTF. The CDR3, as DNA: TGTGCCAGCAGTTTCGCAGGGCGTGGCTACACCTTC.

This clonotype was detected ten times or more. The chain carries TRBV30 and TRBJ1-2; D perhaps matches TRBD1 (5 bases). The CDR3 sequence is 12 residues long. Germline CDR1 and CDR2: GTSNPN and SVGIG (reference sequence). Trimming removed 7 bases from V and 8 bases from J, with 17 bases in between. The CDR3 here is CASSAGREGYTF. The CDR3 region has the DNA TGTGCCTCCTCCGCCGGCAGGGAAGGCTACACCTTC.